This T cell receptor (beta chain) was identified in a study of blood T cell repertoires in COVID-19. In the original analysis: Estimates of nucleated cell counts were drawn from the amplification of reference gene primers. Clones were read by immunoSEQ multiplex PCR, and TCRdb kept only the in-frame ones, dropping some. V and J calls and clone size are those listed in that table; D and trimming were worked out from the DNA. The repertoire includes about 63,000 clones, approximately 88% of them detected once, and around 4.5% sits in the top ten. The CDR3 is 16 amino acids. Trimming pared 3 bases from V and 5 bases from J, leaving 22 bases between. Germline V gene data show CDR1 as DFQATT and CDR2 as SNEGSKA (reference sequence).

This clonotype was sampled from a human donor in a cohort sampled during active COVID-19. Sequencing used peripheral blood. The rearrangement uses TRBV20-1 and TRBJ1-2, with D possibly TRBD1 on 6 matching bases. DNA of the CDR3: TGCAGTGCTAGTCACAGGGCTCCCCCCGGATTATATGGCTACACCTTC. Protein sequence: CSASHRAPPGLYGYTF.